The sequence of this TCR beta chain was determined in a study of spatial heterogeneity in lung cancer. Study-level information: Each time, sequencing found more beta-chain sequences than alpha-chain sequences.

The time point denotes: sample taken at primary tumor resection. From tumor, nontumor lung or frozen PBMC, whole RNA was taken unsorted for sequencing. Every molecule of TCR cDNA had its own unique molecular identifier. MiXCR, run by TCRdb on the 5' RACE reads, gives a single entry per CDR3 protein. The sample has more than 60,000 distinct CDR3 sequences, around 6% seen once. This clonotype was seen ten or more times. Germline V gene sequence: CDR1 SGHAT, CDR2 FQNNGV. This CDR3 is 16 amino acids long. Trimming at V came to 5 bases and at J to 10 bases, leaving 9 bases not matched to a gene. This receptor was taken from a female donor with early-stage non-small cell lung cancer. The chain combines TRBV11-2 with TRBJ2-1, with TRBD2 identical over 15 bases. The input for sequencing was PBMCs, taken at surgery. CDR3 bases: TGTGCCAGCAGCCGAGGACTAGCGGGGGGGCGGGAGGAGCAGTTCTTC. This codes for CASSRGLAGGREEQFF.